What follows describes a single TCR beta chain. The antigen remains unidentified. This CDR3 has 17 residues. This specimen belongs to a study of cytomegalovirus exposure and HLA in healthy donors. Overall study results and limits: When analyzed later, the rates of TCR association showed variation by HLA locus, with DRB1 the most and HLA-C the fewest. Productive status was seen about 87% or about 30% of the time for most TCR beta V segments in an earlier analysis. Certain sequence variants were highly shared and formed a cluster, and this cluster was likely a sequencing artifact.

Primers: 60 Vbeta forward and 13 Jbeta reverse. Some clones are missing from TCRdb's copy, which holds only in-frame ones; the method was immunoSEQ multiplex PCR. The repertoire has about 95,000 clones, just under 70% of them found once; the top ten carry approximately 15%. The TCR sequence derives from a woman aged 50 to 65 in good health and CMV-seropositive. The sequenced sample was PBMCs. The chain has TRBV21-1 and TRBJ2-2; the listed D gene, TRBD2, was not tested against the DNA. TRBV21-1 is deemed a pseudogene. As DNA, the CDR3 is TGTGCCAGCAGCAAAATGAGGGACGGGAGGTTCCCCGGGGAGCTGTTTTTT. It specifies CASSKMRDGRFPGELFF.